The rows below give T cell receptor beta chains drawn from one sample of a study of cytomegalovirus exposure and HLA in healthy donors. TCRdb keeps only in-frame clones here, not all; method: immunoSEQ multiplex PCR. The sample has about 69,000 clones, 65% to 70% seen once. Sample: PBMCs. These TCRs come from a male donor in good health and CMV-seropositive. CDR3s include the opening cysteine and the closing phenylalanine or tryptophan. A D gene is named only where the DNA matches it firmly. The size of a clone is reported for some rows only, either as once, few or many, or as a class for expanded clones.

J: TRBJ2-7; D: .; size: once; V: TRBV5-4; DNA: TGTGCCAGCAGCTCAGCGGACTCCTCCTACGAGCAGTACTTC; CDR3: CASSSADSSYEQYF
J: TRBJ2-3; D: TRBD2; size: .; V: TRBV9; DNA: TGTGCCAGCAGCCCCGGGACTAGCGGGAGGGGGCAGTATTTT; CDR3: CASSPGTSGRGQYF
J: TRBJ2-7; D: .; size: .; V: TRBV29-1; DNA: TGCAGCGCCTCCGTTGGAGGGGGGGCCTACGAGCAGTACTTC; CDR3: CSASVGGGAYEQYF
J: TRBJ2-3; D: .; size: .; V: TRBV12-5; DNA: TGTGCTAGTGGCCGGGAGGGGGCAACTGGGGATACGCAGTATTTT; CDR3: CASGREGATGDTQYF
J: TRBJ2-5; D: .; size: .; V: TRBV5-4; DNA: TGTGCCAGCAGCTTGGGGACTCAAGAGACCCAGTACTTC; CDR3: CASSLGTQETQYF
J: TRBJ1-4; D: .; size: .; V: TRBV7-2; DNA: TGTGCCAGCAGCTTAGCGCGAAATGAAAAACTGTTTTTT; CDR3: CASSLARNEKLFF
J: TRBJ2-2; D: .; size: .; V: TRBV10-3; DNA: TGTGCCATCTCTGGGGGCGGGAGTTACTCCGGGGAGCTGTTTTTT; CDR3: CAISGGGSYSGELFF
J: TRBJ2-2; D: .; size: .; V: TRBV7-2; DNA: TGTGCCAGCAGCTTTACTAGGCCCACCGGGGAGCTGTTTTTT; CDR3: CASSFTRPTGELFF
J: TRBJ2-1; D: TRBD2; size: .; V: TRBV6-4; DNA: TGTGCCAGCAGTGACTCTGGCGGGAGAAGGAATGAGCAGTTCTTC; CDR3: CASSDSGGRRNEQFF
J: TRBJ2-1; D: .; size: .; V: TRBV7-9; DNA: TGTGCCAGCAGCTCGGGTTTAGCGCAGTTCTTC; CDR3: CASSSGLAQFF
J: TRBJ2-2; D: .; size: .; V: TRBV18; DNA: TGTGCCAGCTCACCACCGGGACGGGGGACCGGGGAGCTGTTTTTT; CDR3: CASSPPGRGTGELFF
J: TRBJ2-5; D: TRBD2; size: few; V: TRBV11-1; DNA: TGTGCCAGGCAAACTAGCGGAGAGACCCAGTACTTC; CDR3: CARQTSGETQYF
J: TRBJ1-1; D: .; size: .; V: TRBV5-1; DNA: TGCGCCAGCAGCCCAACCGGGACAGAAGCTTTCTTT; CDR3: CASSPTGTEAFF
J: TRBJ1-5; D: .; size: few; V: TRBV19; DNA: TGTGCCAGTACCTGGGGCAGGGGCGGCAATCAGCCCCAGCATTTT; CDR3: CASTWGRGGNQPQHF
J: TRBJ2-3; D: TRBD2; size: once; V: TRBV9; DNA: TGTGCCAGCAGCGGACGGACTAGCGGGAGTGGCACAGATACGCAGTATTTT; CDR3: CASSGRTSGSGTDTQYF
J: TRBJ1-1; D: .; size: few; V: TRBV5-1; DNA: TGCGCCAGCAGCTTGGAGGCGGATGAAGCTTTCTTT; CDR3: CASSLEADEAFF
J: TRBJ2-1; D: TRBD2; size: .; V: TRBV14; DNA: TGTGCCAGCAGCCAAGTAAAAGCGGGAGCCTATAATGAGCAGTTCTTC; CDR3: CASSQVKAGAYNEQFF
J: TRBJ1-2; D: TRBD1; size: .; V: TRBV4-3; DNA: TGCGCCAGCAGCCCCGACGCAGGACAGGTCCTCTATGGCTACACCTTC; CDR3: CASSPDAGQVLYGYTF
J: TRBJ1-1; D: .; size: .; V: TRBV5-6; DNA: TGTGCCAGCAGCTTAGGATGGGGGGGTGGCACTGAAGCTTTCTTT; CDR3: CASSLGWGGGTEAFF
J: TRBJ2-7; D: .; size: .; V: TRBV27; DNA: TGTGCCAGCCGAGTTTCTCGTGACATTTCCTACGAGCAGTACTTC; CDR3: CASRVSRDISYEQYF
J: TRBJ1-3; D: .; size: .; V: TRBV5-6; DNA: TGTGCCAGCAGACACACCTCAGGGGCTCGGAACACCATATATTTT; CDR3: CASRHTSGARNTIYF
J: TRBJ2-7; D: TRBD2; size: .; V: TRBV19; DNA: TGTGCCAGTAGTAACCCTGCGGGTAGCGGGGGGGAAAGCTCCTACGAGCAGTACTTC; CDR3: CASSNPAGSGGESSYEQYF
J: TRBJ2-7; D: .; size: .; V: TRBV13; DNA: TGTGCCAGCACCTTAGACCCACAGGGCTACGAGCAGTACTTC; CDR3: CASTLDPQGYEQYF